The rows below give T cell receptor beta chains drawn from one sample of a study of blood T cell repertoires in COVID-19. Some clones are missing from TCRdb's copy, which holds only in-frame ones; the method was immunoSEQ multiplex PCR. In the table there are fewer than 350,000 clones, more than 75% of which are singletons. Material: peripheral blood. The receptors come from a woman aged 25 to 39 who had recovered from COVID-19. CDR3s include the opening cysteine and the closing phenylalanine or tryptophan. The D gene is left open where the match is weak. Only part of the rows carry a size: once, few, many, or a class if the clone is expanded.

v_call: TRBV5-4
d_call: .
clone_size: .
j_call: TRBJ2-1
cdr3_nt: TGTGCCAGCAGCTTGGCCTTAGGGGGCTACAATGAGCAGTTCTTC
cdr3_aa: CASSLALGGYNEQFF

v_call: TRBV7-3
d_call: TRBD2
clone_size: once
j_call: TRBJ2-3
cdr3_nt: TGTGCCAGCAGCTACGGGGGGAGCACAGATACGCAGTATTTT
cdr3_aa: CASSYGGSTDTQYF

v_call: TRBV7-9
d_call: TRBD2
clone_size: .
j_call: TRBJ2-5
cdr3_nt: TGTGCCAGCAGCTCTACTAGCGGGGGTGAGACCCAGTACTTC
cdr3_aa: CASSSTSGGETQYF

v_call: TRBV6-6
d_call: .
clone_size: .
j_call: TRBJ1-1
cdr3_nt: TGTGCCAGCACTCTAACAGGGTCGGGCACTGAAGCTTTCTTT
cdr3_aa: CASTLTGSGTEAFF

v_call: TRBV12-5
d_call: TRBD1
clone_size: .
j_call: TRBJ2-7
cdr3_nt: TGTGCTAGTGGTTTGGTATTGGGGCAGGGGGCGAACGAGCAGTACTTC
cdr3_aa: CASGLVLGQGANEQYF

v_call: TRBV10-3
d_call: .
clone_size: .
j_call: TRBJ1-6
cdr3_nt: TGTGCCATCAGTGCAAACTCCTATAATTCACCCCTCCACTTT
cdr3_aa: CAISANSYNSPLHF

v_call: TRBV18
d_call: .
clone_size: .
j_call: TRBJ1-3
cdr3_nt: TGTGCCAGCTCACCCTCTTCCGGGGATGGAGGAAACACCATATATTTT
cdr3_aa: CASSPSSGDGGNTIYF

v_call: TRBV5-1
d_call: .
clone_size: .
j_call: TRBJ1-3
cdr3_nt: TGCGCCAGCAGCCCGGACACTGCTGGAAACACCATATATTTT
cdr3_aa: CASSPDTAGNTIYF

v_call: TRBV27
d_call: TRBD2
clone_size: .
j_call: TRBJ2-1
cdr3_nt: TGTGCCAGCAGTTTTGGGGGGGTGGCTAGCGGGAGCTCGGATGAGCAGTTCTTC
cdr3_aa: CASSFGGVASGSSDEQFF

v_call: TRBV7-8
d_call: .
clone_size: .
j_call: TRBJ2-7
cdr3_nt: TGTGCCAGCACCATGACAGGTGCCATCTCCTACGAGCAGTACTTC
cdr3_aa: CASTMTGAISYEQYF

v_call: TRBV6-6
d_call: TRBD2
clone_size: .
j_call: TRBJ2-3
cdr3_nt: TGTGCCAGCAAGAGCGGGGGCTACCTTAGCACAGATACGCAGTATTTT
cdr3_aa: CASKSGGYLSTDTQYF

v_call: TRBV10-3
d_call: .
clone_size: .
j_call: TRBJ1-5
cdr3_nt: TGTGCCATCAGTGAGTCGAATTCGTCCAAACCTCTAGGGCCCCAGCATTTT
cdr3_aa: CAISESNSSKPLGPQHF

v_call: TRBV12-3/TRBV12-4
d_call: .
clone_size: .
j_call: TRBJ1-2
cdr3_nt: TGTGCCAGCGGAGGACAGTTCGTAAAGGGCTACACCTTC
cdr3_aa: CASGGQFVKGYTF

v_call: TRBV5-6
d_call: TRBD1
clone_size: few
j_call: TRBJ2-5
cdr3_nt: TGTGCCAGCAGCTTAGGACAGGGAGTTAGTAGGGGAGAGACCCAGTACTTC
cdr3_aa: CASSLGQGVSRGETQYF

v_call: TRBV19
d_call: .
clone_size: .
j_call: TRBJ1-2
cdr3_nt: TGTGCCAGTAGCCAGGGTCCGTATGGCTACACCTTC
cdr3_aa: CASSQGPYGYTF

v_call: TRBV5-1
d_call: TRBD1
clone_size: .
j_call: TRBJ2-7
cdr3_nt: TGCGCCAGCAGCTTAGGGACAGGGGCGTTAGAGCAGTACTTC
cdr3_aa: CASSLGTGALEQYF

v_call: TRBV6-5
d_call: .
clone_size: .
j_call: TRBJ1-1
cdr3_nt: TGTGCCAGCAGTTACGGGGGCCCGAACACTGAAGCTTTCTTT
cdr3_aa: CASSYGGPNTEAFF

v_call: TRBV9
d_call: TRBD2
clone_size: few
j_call: TRBJ2-4
cdr3_nt: TGTGCCAGCAGCTTCGGACTAGCGGGTATCGGGAACATTCAGTACTTC
cdr3_aa: CASSFGLAGIGNIQYF

v_call: TRBV6-4
d_call: .
clone_size: once
j_call: TRBJ1-6
cdr3_nt: TGTGCCAGCAGTGAACGGTTTATGGAGCAACTCCACTTT
cdr3_aa: CASSERFMEQLHF

v_call: TRBV12-3/TRBV12-4
d_call: .
clone_size: .
j_call: TRBJ1-2
cdr3_nt: TGTGCCAGCAGTTTGGGGCAGGGTTGGGGCTACACCTTC
cdr3_aa: CASSLGQGWGYTF

v_call: TRBV4-1
d_call: TRBD2
clone_size: .
j_call: TRBJ2-7
cdr3_nt: TGCGCCAGCAGCCAAGACACGGGGGGTGGGTACGAGCAGTACTTC
cdr3_aa: CASSQDTGGGYEQYF

v_call: TRBV28
d_call: TRBD2
clone_size: .
j_call: TRBJ2-1
cdr3_nt: TGTGCCAGCAACCCCTCCAGACTAGCGGGGCTGACCTACAATGAGCAGTTCTTC
cdr3_aa: CASNPSRLAGLTYNEQFF

v_call: TRBV7-9
d_call: .
clone_size: .
j_call: TRBJ2-1
cdr3_nt: TGTGCCAGCAGCGCCGGGACTCCCGCCTACAATGAGCAGTTCTTC
cdr3_aa: CASSAGTPAYNEQFF

v_call: TRBV3-1/TRBV3-2
d_call: TRBD2
clone_size: .
j_call: TRBJ2-2
cdr3_nt: TGTGCCAGCAGCCGACTAGCGGGAGGGGCCGGGGAGCTGTTTTTT
cdr3_aa: CASSRLAGGAGELFF

v_call: TRBV19
d_call: .
clone_size: few
j_call: TRBJ1-5
cdr3_nt: TGTGCCAGTAGTGTACAGATTAATCAGCCCCAGCATTTT
cdr3_aa: CASSVQINQPQHF

v_call: TRBV28
d_call: .
clone_size: .
j_call: TRBJ1-5
cdr3_nt: TGTGCCAGCAAGGCAGGGAATCAGCCCCAGCATTTT
cdr3_aa: CASKAGNQPQHF

v_call: TRBV5-1
d_call: TRBD1
clone_size: .
j_call: TRBJ1-1
cdr3_nt: TGCGCCAGCAGCCTAGACGGGACAGGGGGCGCCGAAGCTTTCTTT
cdr3_aa: CASSLDGTGGAEAFF

v_call: TRBV28
d_call: TRBD1
clone_size: .
j_call: TRBJ2-4
cdr3_nt: TGTGCCAGCAGTGCCATCTCCGGGACAGGGTTGGACATTCAGTACTTC
cdr3_aa: CASSAISGTGLDIQYF

v_call: TRBV9
d_call: TRBD2
clone_size: .
j_call: TRBJ2-1
cdr3_nt: TGTGCCAGCAGCCCGCCCGGGGGGGATAGCGGACACTACAATGAGCAGTTCTTC
cdr3_aa: CASSPPGGDSGHYNEQFF

v_call: TRBV28
d_call: .
clone_size: .
j_call: TRBJ2-3
cdr3_nt: TGTGCCAGCAGTTTACCGATTACCGGGACAAGGGACACAGATACGCAGTATTTT
cdr3_aa: CASSLPITGTRDTDTQYF

v_call: TRBV3-1/TRBV3-2
d_call: .
clone_size: .
j_call: TRBJ1-6
cdr3_nt: TGTGCCAGCAGCCAGAGACAGGCAGATAATTCACCCCTCCACTTT
cdr3_aa: CASSQRQADNSPLHF

v_call: TRBV12-3/TRBV12-4
d_call: .
clone_size: .
j_call: TRBJ1-1
cdr3_nt: TGTGCCAGCAGTTCGGGGGGCGCTGAAGCTTTCTTT
cdr3_aa: CASSSGGAEAFF

v_call: TRBV6-5
d_call: TRBD1
clone_size: .
j_call: TRBJ2-7
cdr3_nt: TGTGCCAGCAGCCAGGGGGCCAACTACGAGCAGTACTTC
cdr3_aa: CASSQGANYEQYF

v_call: TRBV6-5
d_call: .
clone_size: .
j_call: TRBJ2-1
cdr3_nt: TGTGCCGGTGAGGGACAAAGTGAGCAGTTCTTC
cdr3_aa: CAGEGQSEQFF

v_call: TRBV6-5
d_call: TRBD1
clone_size: .
j_call: TRBJ2-7
cdr3_nt: TGTGCCACCGCCCAGTCGGGACAGGTCGAGCAGTACTTC
cdr3_aa: CATAQSGQVEQYF

v_call: TRBV16
d_call: .
clone_size: few
j_call: TRBJ1-5
cdr3_nt: TGTGCCAGCAGCCACAACGTAGGGGCCAATCAGCCCCAGCATTTT
cdr3_aa: CASSHNVGANQPQHF

v_call: TRBV5-4
d_call: TRBD1
clone_size: .
j_call: TRBJ1-2
cdr3_nt: TGTGCCAGCAGCTATGACAGGGGCAACTATGGCTACACCTTC
cdr3_aa: CASSYDRGNYGYTF

v_call: TRBV20-1
d_call: .
clone_size: .
j_call: TRBJ1-1
cdr3_nt: TGCAGTGCTAGTCATGCGAACCTGAACACTGAAGCTTTCTTT
cdr3_aa: CSASHANLNTEAFF

v_call: TRBV4-1
d_call: .
clone_size: .
j_call: TRBJ2-6
cdr3_nt: TGCGCCAGCAGCCTACAGGAGGGGGCCAACGTCCTGACTTTC
cdr3_aa: CASSLQEGANVLTF

v_call: TRBV4-1
d_call: TRBD2
clone_size: .
j_call: TRBJ2-1
cdr3_nt: TGCGCCAGCAGCCAAGATGACGCGGGAGTAGGGTATGAGCAGTTCTTC
cdr3_aa: CASSQDDAGVGYEQFF

v_call: TRBV12-5
d_call: TRBD1
clone_size: .
j_call: TRBJ2-1
cdr3_nt: TGTGCTAGTGGTTCGGACAGGGGTGAGCAGTTCTTC
cdr3_aa: CASGSDRGEQFF

v_call: TRBV2
d_call: TRBD1
clone_size: .
j_call: TRBJ2-7
cdr3_nt: TGTGCCAGCAGTGGGCCCGGGGACAGGGGCTACGAGCAGTACTTC
cdr3_aa: CASSGPGDRGYEQYF

v_call: TRBV19
d_call: .
clone_size: .
j_call: TRBJ1-1
cdr3_nt: TGTGCCAGTAGCGGGTGGACTGAAGCTTTCTTT
cdr3_aa: CASSGWTEAFF

v_call: TRBV6-6
d_call: .
clone_size: .
j_call: TRBJ2-1
cdr3_nt: TGTGCCAGCAGTTACTCGGACATAGGCCTTGGGGATGAGCAGTTCTTC
cdr3_aa: CASSYSDIGLGDEQFF

v_call: TRBV28
d_call: .
clone_size: .
j_call: TRBJ1-1
cdr3_nt: TGTGCCAGCAGTTTTAAGGGGATGAACACTGAAGCTTTCTTT
cdr3_aa: CASSFKGMNTEAFF

v_call: TRBV28
d_call: .
clone_size: .
j_call: TRBJ1-4
cdr3_nt: TGTGCCAGCAGGGGGCAAACTAATGAAAAACTGTTTTTT
cdr3_aa: CASRGQTNEKLFF

v_call: TRBV19
d_call: .
clone_size: .
j_call: TRBJ2-7
cdr3_nt: TGTGCCAGTAGTATATTTGCAGGATCCTACGAGCAGTACTTC
cdr3_aa: CASSIFAGSYEQYF

v_call: TRBV4-2
d_call: TRBD2
clone_size: .
j_call: TRBJ2-2
cdr3_nt: TGTGCCAGCAGCCATGGACTAGCGGGGGGCGGCCGAAAACCGAACACCGGGGAGCTGTTTTTT
cdr3_aa: CASSHGLAGGGRKPNTGELFF

v_call: TRBV11-2
d_call: TRBD2
clone_size: .
j_call: TRBJ2-3
cdr3_nt: TGTGCCAGCCCCCCGGTATGTCTTAGCGGGAGGGCCGGGAGGGATACGCAGTATTTT
cdr3_aa: CASPPVCLSGRAGRDTQYF

v_call: TRBV3-1/TRBV3-2
d_call: TRBD2
clone_size: .
j_call: TRBJ2-1
cdr3_nt: TGTGCCAGCAAGGATAGCGGGAGCCCGGAGGTGGATGAGCAGTTCTTC
cdr3_aa: CASKDSGSPEVDEQFF

v_call: TRBV4-1
d_call: .
clone_size: .
j_call: TRBJ1-3
cdr3_nt: TGCGCCAGCAGCCGTCAGGGGTACGGAAACACCATATATTTT
cdr3_aa: CASSRQGYGNTIYF

v_call: TRBV5-1
d_call: .
clone_size: .
j_call: TRBJ2-7
cdr3_nt: TGCGCCAGCCGTAAATTTTGGCCCCCTTTAGGTCGGGATTACGAGCAGTACTTC
cdr3_aa: CASRKFWPPLGRDYEQYF

v_call: TRBV7-2
d_call: .
clone_size: .
j_call: TRBJ1-5
cdr3_nt: TGTGCCAGCAGCTTTTCCGCGGATCAGCCCCAGCATTTT
cdr3_aa: CASSFSADQPQHF

v_call: TRBV29-1
d_call: TRBD2
clone_size: .
j_call: TRBJ2-1
cdr3_nt: TGCAGCGTCCTGACTAGCGGGGGGTTCTACAATGAGCAGTTCTTC
cdr3_aa: CSVLTSGGFYNEQFF

v_call: TRBV29-1
d_call: TRBD1
clone_size: .
j_call: TRBJ1-1
cdr3_nt: TGCAGCGCTGATTCGACAGGGTTCGCTGAAGCTTTCTTT
cdr3_aa: CSADSTGFAEAFF

v_call: TRBV29-1
d_call: TRBD2
clone_size: few
j_call: TRBJ2-1
cdr3_nt: TGCAGCGTCCAATTCCGACTAGCGGAAGGACTTCCGTTCTTC
cdr3_aa: CSVQFRLAEGLPFF

v_call: TRBV5-5
d_call: .
clone_size: .
j_call: TRBJ2-2
cdr3_nt: TGTGCCAGCAGCCCCCAGGGTATGTTCACCGGGGAGCTGTTTTTT
cdr3_aa: CASSPQGMFTGELFF

v_call: TRBV28
d_call: .
clone_size: .
j_call: TRBJ1-2
cdr3_nt: TGTGCCAGCAGTTTAGGTTATTCGGGGGGACCCTATGGCTACACCTTC
cdr3_aa: CASSLGYSGGPYGYTF

v_call: TRBV29-1
d_call: .
clone_size: .
j_call: TRBJ1-1
cdr3_nt: TGCAGCGCCACCCAGGGGAGCACTGAAGCTTTCTTT
cdr3_aa: CSATQGSTEAFF